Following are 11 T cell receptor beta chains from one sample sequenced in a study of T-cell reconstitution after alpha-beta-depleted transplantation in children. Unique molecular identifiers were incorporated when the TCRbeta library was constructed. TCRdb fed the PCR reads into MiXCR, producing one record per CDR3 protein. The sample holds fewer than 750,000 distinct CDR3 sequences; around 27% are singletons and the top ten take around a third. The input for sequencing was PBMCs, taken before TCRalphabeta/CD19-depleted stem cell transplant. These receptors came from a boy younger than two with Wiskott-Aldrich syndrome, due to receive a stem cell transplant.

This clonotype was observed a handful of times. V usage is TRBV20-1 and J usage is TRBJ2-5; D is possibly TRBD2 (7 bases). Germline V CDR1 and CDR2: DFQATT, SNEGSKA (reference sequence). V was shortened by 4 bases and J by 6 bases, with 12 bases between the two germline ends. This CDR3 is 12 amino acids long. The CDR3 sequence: CSAKEGGKTQYF. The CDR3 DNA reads TGCAGTGCTAAGGAGGGGGGGAAGACCCAGTACTTC.

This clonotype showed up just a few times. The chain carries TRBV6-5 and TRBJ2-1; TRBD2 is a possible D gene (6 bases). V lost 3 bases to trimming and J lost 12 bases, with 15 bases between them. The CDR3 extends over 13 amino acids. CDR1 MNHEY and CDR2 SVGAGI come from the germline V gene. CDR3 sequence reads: CASSYRASARQFF. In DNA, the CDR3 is TGTGCCAGCAGTTATAGGGCTAGCGCCCGGCAGTTCTTC.

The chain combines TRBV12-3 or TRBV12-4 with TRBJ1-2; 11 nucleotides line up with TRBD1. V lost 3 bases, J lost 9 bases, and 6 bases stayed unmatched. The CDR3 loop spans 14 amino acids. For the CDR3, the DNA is TGTGCCAGCAGTTTCGGACAGGGGGCGGGAAGCTACACCTTC. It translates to CASSFGQGAGSYTF.

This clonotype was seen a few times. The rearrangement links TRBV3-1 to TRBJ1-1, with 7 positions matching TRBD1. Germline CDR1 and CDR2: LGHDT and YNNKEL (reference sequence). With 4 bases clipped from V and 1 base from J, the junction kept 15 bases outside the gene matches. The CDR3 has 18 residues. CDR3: CASSLRGELLTENTEAFF. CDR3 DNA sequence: TGTGCCAGCAGCCTCAGGGGGGAGTTGCTGACGGAGAACACTGAAGCTTTCTTT.

This CDR3 reads CASSRSDNEKLFF. The CDR3 DNA is TGTGCCAGCAGCCGATCAGATAATGAAAAACTGTTTTTT. This chain uses TRBV7-2 with TRBJ1-4; the D is unclear. From germline, CDR1 is SGHTA and CDR2 FQGNSA. Trimming cost V 5 bases and J 4 bases, with 8 bases left between them. The CDR3 is 13 amino acids. Full variable domain (remainder filled in from reference TRBV7-2 and TRBJ1-4): GAGVSQSPSNKVTEKGKDVELRCDPISGHTALYWYRQSLGQGLEFLIYFQGNSAPDKSGLPSDRFSAERTGGSVSTLTIQRTQQEDSAVYLCASSRSDNEKLFFGSGTQLSVL.

The CDR3 sequence is CASSLPGLAAYNEQFF. The CDR3 region has the DNA TGTGCCAGCAGCTTGCCCGGACTAGCGGCTTACAATGAGCAGTTCTTC. The chain links TRBV5-6 to TRBJ2-1, with 10 nucleotides matching TRBD2. CDR1 and CDR2 (germline): SGHDT, YYEEEE. V trimming: 1 base; J trimming: 4 bases; junction bases outside the gene matches: 5. The CDR3 loop spans 16 amino acids.

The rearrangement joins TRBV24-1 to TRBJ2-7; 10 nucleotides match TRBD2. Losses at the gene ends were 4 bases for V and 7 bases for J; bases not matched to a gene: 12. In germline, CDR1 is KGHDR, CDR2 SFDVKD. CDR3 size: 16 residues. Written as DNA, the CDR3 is TGTGCCACCAGTGACTCCATAGCGGGAGGTGAACGGGAGCAGTACTTC. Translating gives CATSDSIAGGEREQYF.

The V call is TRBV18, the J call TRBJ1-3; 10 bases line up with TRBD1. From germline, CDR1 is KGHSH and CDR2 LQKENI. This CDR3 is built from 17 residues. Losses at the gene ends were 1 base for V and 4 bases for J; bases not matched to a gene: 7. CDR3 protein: CASSPRQGQGSGNTIYF. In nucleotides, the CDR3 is TGTGCCAGCTCACCACGCCAGGGACAGGGGTCCGGAAACACCATATATTTT.

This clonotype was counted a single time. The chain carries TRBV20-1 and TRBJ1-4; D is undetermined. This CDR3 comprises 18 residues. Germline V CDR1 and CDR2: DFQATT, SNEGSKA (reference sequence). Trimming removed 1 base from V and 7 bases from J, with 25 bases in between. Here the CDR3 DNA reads TGCAGTGCTAGAGGCTCCCCGTTATCCACAAACCGATCTGAAAAACTGTTTTTT. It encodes CSARGSPLSTNRSEKLFF.

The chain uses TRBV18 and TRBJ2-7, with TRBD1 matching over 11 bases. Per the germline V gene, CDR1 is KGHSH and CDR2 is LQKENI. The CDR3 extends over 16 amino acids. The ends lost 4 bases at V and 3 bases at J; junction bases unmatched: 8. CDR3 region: CASSRPFGTGGYEQYF. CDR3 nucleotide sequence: TGTGCCAGCTCACGGCCATTCGGGACAGGGGGCTACGAGCAGTACTTC.

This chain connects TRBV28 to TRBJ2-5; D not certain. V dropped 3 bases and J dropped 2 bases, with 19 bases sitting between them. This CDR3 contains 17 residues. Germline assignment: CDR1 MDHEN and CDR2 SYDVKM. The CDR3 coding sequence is TGTGCCAGCAGTTTCCGGTCGTGGCGGATCAATCAAGAGACCCAGTACTTC. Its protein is CASSFRSWRINQETQYF.